What follows are 10 T cell receptor beta chains derived from one specimen sequenced in a study of blood T cell repertoires in COVID-19. Assay: immunoSEQ multiplex PCR; the TCRdb copy retains only in-frame clones and omits some. The table has some 160,000 clones, about 85% seen once; the top ten hold 7.5% to 10%. Source material: peripheral blood. These receptors were obtained from a woman at least 80 years old with COVID-19, enrolled during active disease.

J is TRBJ2-3 and V is TRBV6-5; 7 positions match TRBD2. V lost 8 bases, J lost 6 bases, and 5 bases stayed unmatched. The CDR3 extends over 12 amino acids. Germline lookup yields CDR1 MNHEY and CDR2 SVGAGI. The CDR3 region is CASGRASDTQYF. In DNA form, the CDR3 reads TGTGCCAGCGGGAGGGCCTCGGATACGCAGTATTTT.

The chain has TRBV20-1 and TRBJ2-7; D not resolved. Trimming removed 3 bases at V and 4 bases at J, with 16 bases between. CDR1 and CDR2 from the germline V gene are DFQATT and SNEGSKA (reference sequence). The CDR3 length is 14 residues. This CDR3 reads CSASPTGSQYEQYF. CDR3 bases: TGCAGTGCTAGTCCCACCGGGTCCCAGTACGAGCAGTACTTC.

This clone was counted a few times. The chain has TRBV5-1 and TRBJ2-7; 8 bases line up with TRBD2. Germline CDR1 reads SGHRS; CDR2 reads YFSETQ. The CDR3 totals 14 residues. Trimming removed 2 bases from V and 7 bases from J; junction bases left unmatched: 8. The CDR3 coding sequence is TGCGCCAGCAGCTTTAGCGGGACAAGGGTGGAGCAGTACTTC. As protein: CASSFSGTRVEQYF.

This chain connects TRBV6-2 or TRBV6-3 to TRBJ2-2; TRBD2 matches 8 bases. Germline-derived CDR1 and CDR2 are MNHEY and SVGEGT. V was clipped by 6 bases and J by 4 bases; unmatched bases: 16. The CDR3 is 18 amino acids. The CDR3 protein is CASSPSGRGGSITGELFF. Written as DNA, the CDR3 is TGTGCCAGCAGCCCTTCCGGCCGGGGGGGATCCATCACCGGGGAGCTGTTTTTT.

The gene calls are TRBV6-5 and TRBJ2-5; the D is unclear. V lost 6 bases to trimming and J lost 5 bases, with 10 bases between them. The V gene's germline CDR1 is MNHEY and CDR2 SVGAGI. The CDR3 spans 12 residues. The CDR3 loop reads CASRAPSETQYF. CDR3 nucleotides: TGTGCCAGCAGGGCTCCCTCGGAGACCCAGTACTTC.

CDR3 DNA sequence: TGTGCCAGCTGGTATAGCGACGGGTACGAGCAGTACTTC. Encoded protein: CASWYSDGYEQYF. The genes are TRBV6-5 and TRBJ2-7; D is perhaps TRBD2 (5 bases). Looked up from germline, CDR1 is MNHEY and CDR2 is SVGAGI. This CDR3 region has 13 residues. The V gene lost 8 bases and the J gene lost 4 bases, with 15 bases spanning the gap.

The genes are TRBV5-1 and TRBJ2-3; TRBD2 aligns across 8 bases. Germline loops: CDR1 SGHRS, CDR2 YFSETQ. The CDR3 is made up of 15 amino acids. Losses at the gene ends were 2 bases for V and 4 bases for J; bases not matched to a gene: 6. In nucleotides, the CDR3 is TGCGCCAGCAGCTTTGGGCGGGGGGCCCCAGATACGCAGTATTTT. Amino acid sequence: CASSFGRGAPDTQYF.

V gene TRBV2 combines with J gene TRBJ1-6, with 8 bases identical to TRBD1. With 4 bases clipped from V and 8 bases from J, the junction kept 7 bases outside the gene matches. The length of the CDR3 is 15 residues. Looked up from germline, CDR1 is SNHLY and CDR2 is FYNNEI. The CDR3 DNA is TGTGCCAGCAGTGCTGGACAGGGCCCTTATTCACCCCTCCACTTT. It yields the protein CASSAGQGPYSPLHF.

The chain carries TRBV5-1 and TRBJ2-2; D may be TRBD1 (5 bases). Germline CDR1 reads SGHRS; CDR2 reads YFSETQ. The CDR3 has 14 residues. Trimming removed 2 bases from V and 5 bases from J, with 10 bases in between. CDR3 loop: CASSFSGSTGELFF. Here the CDR3 DNA reads TGCGCCAGCAGCTTTTCAGGGTCAACCGGGGAGCTGTTTTTT. Together with reference TRBV5-1 and TRBJ2-2, the CDR3 gives the full variable domain: KAGVTQTPRYLIKTRGQQVTLSCSPISGHRSVSWYQQTPGQGLQFLFEYFSETQRNKGNFPGRFSGRQFSNSRSEMNVSTLELGDSALYLCASSFSGSTGELFFGEGSRLTVL.

The chain joins TRBV5-1 to TRBJ1-1, with TRBD1 as a possible D gene (5 bases). This CDR3 is 14 amino acids long. CDR1 is SGHRS and CDR2 is YFSETQ in the germline V gene. V lost 4 bases, J lost 1 base, and 11 bases lay in between. CDR3 coding DNA: TGCGCCAGCAGCAGGGGTGGCGGGAACACTGAAGCTTTCTTT. Translating it yields CASSRGGGNTEAFF.